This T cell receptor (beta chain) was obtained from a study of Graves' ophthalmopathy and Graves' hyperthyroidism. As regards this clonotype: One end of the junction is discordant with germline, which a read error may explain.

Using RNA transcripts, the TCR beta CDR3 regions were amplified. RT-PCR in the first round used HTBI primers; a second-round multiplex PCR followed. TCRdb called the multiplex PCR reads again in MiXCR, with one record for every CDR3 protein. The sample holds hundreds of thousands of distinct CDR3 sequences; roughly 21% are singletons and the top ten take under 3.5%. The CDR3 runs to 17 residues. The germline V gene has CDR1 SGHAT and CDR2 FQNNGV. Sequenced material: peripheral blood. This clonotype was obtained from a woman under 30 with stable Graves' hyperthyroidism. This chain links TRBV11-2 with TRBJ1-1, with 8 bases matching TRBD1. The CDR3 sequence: CASSLHGTGPMNTEVFF. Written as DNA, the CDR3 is TGTGCCAGCAGCTTACACGGGACAGGACCCATGAACACTGAAGTTTTCTTT.